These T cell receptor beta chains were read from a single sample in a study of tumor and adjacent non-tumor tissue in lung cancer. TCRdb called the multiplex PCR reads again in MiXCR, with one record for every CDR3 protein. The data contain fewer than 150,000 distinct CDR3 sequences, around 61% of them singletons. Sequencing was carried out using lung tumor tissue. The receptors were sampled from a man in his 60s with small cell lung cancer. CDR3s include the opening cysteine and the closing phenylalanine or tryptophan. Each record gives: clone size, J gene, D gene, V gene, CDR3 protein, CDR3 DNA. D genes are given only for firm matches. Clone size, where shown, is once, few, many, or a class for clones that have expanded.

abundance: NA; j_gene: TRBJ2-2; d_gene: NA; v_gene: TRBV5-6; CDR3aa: CDSKGGVNTGELFF; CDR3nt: TGTGACAGCAAGGGGGGAGTGAACACCGGGGAGCTGTTTTTT
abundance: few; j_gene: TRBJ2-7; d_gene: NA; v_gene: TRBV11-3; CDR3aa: CASGLGTTEQYF; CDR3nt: TGTGCCAGCGGCTTAGGGACCACGGAGCAGTACTTC
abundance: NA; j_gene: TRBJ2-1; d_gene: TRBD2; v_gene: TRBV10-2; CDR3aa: CASSVRTSGRSEQFF; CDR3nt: TGCGCCAGCAGTGTTAGGACTAGCGGGAGGAGTGAGCAGTTCTTC
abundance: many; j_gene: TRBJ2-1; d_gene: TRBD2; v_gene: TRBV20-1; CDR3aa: CSAMTSGGSYNEQFF; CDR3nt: TGCAGTGCCATGACTAGCGGAGGCTCCTACAATGAGCAGTTCTTC
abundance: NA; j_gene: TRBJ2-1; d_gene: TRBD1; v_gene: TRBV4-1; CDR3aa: CASSHQQGERGEQFF; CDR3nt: TGTGCCAGCAGCCACCAACAGGGGGAAAGGGGTGAGCAGTTCTTC
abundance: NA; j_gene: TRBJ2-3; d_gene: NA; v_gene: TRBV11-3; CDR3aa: CATSRSSKLLDTQYF; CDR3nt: TGTGCCACCAGTCGGTCTAGCAAGCTCCTCGATACGCAGTATTTT
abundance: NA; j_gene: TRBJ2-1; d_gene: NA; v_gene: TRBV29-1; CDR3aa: CSVEDTGASAAPSYNGQFF; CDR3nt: TGCAGCGTTGAAGACACTGGGGCGTCAGCAGCCCCCTCCTACAATGGGCAGTTCTTC
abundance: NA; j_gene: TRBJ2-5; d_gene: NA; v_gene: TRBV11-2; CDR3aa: CASSLGQYLGGETQYF; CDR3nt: TGTGCCAGCAGCTTAGGGCAGTATTTGGGGGGTGAGACCCAGTACTTC
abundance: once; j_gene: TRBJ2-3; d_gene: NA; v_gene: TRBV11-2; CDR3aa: CASSLNHPDTQYF; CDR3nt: TGTGCCAGCAGCTTAAATCACCCCGATACACAGTATTTT
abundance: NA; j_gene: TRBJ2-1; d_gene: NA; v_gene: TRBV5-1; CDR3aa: CASSWANGQKQFF; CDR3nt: TGCGCCAGCTCGTGGGCTAACGGGCAAAAGCAGTTCTTC
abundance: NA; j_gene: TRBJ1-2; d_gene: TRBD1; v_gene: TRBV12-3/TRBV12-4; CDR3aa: CASANVRGRGGYGYTF; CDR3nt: TGTGCCAGCGCCAATGTAAGGGGGCGCGGCGGCTATGGCTACACCTTC
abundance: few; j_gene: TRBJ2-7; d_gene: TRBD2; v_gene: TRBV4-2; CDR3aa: CASSPTGGESEQYF; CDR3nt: TGTGCCAGCAGCCCAACGGGGGGGGAGAGCGAGCAGTACTTC
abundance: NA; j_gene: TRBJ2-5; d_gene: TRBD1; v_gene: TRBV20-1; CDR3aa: CSASDVGGYGETQYF; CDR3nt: TGCAGTGCTAGTGATGTAGGGGGCTATGGAGAGACCCAGTACTTC
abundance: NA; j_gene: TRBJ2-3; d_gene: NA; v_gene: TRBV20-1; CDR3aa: CSARRGSDTDTQYF; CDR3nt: TGCAGTGCTAGGCGCGGGTCTGACACAGATACGCAGTATTTT
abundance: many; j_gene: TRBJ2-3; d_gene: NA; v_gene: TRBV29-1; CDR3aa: CSVVEQIGADTQYF; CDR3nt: TGCAGCGTTGTTGAGCAGATAGGAGCAGATACGCAGTATTTT
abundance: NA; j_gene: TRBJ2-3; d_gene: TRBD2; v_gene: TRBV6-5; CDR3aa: CASNQRVAGDIQYF; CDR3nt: TGTGCCAGCAATCAAAGGGTAGCGGGGGATATACAGTATTTT
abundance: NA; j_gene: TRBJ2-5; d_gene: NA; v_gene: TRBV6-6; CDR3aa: CVSSSQVGQETQYF; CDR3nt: TGTGTCAGCAGTTCGCAGGTTGGACAAGAGACCCAGTACTTC
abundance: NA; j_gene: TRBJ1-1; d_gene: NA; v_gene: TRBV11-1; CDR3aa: CASSITRGAEAIF; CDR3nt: TGTGCCAGCAGCATTACCAGAGGGGCTGAAGCTATCTTT
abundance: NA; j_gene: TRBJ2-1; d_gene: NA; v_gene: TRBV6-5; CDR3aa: CTSGGGGNDEQFF; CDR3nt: TGTACCAGCGGAGGAGGGGGCAACGATGAGCAGTTCTTC
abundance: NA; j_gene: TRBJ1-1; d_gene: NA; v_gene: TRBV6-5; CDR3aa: CASRPHGTNTEAFF; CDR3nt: TGTGCCAGCAGGCCACACGGGACGAACACTGAAGCTTTCTTT
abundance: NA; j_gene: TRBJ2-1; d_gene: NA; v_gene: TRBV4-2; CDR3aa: CVSSQESFGFEQFF; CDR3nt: TGTGTCAGCAGCCAAGAGTCGTTCGGGTTTGAGCAGTTCTTC
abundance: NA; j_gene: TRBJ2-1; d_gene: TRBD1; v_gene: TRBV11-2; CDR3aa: CASSPRDRVGNEHFF; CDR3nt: TGTGCCAGCAGCCCCCGGGACAGGGTGGGCAACGAGCATTTCTTC
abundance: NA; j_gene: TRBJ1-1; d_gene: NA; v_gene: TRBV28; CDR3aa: CASSLARIFEAFF; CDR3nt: TGTGCCAGCAGTTTAGCCAGGATCTTTGAAGCTTTCTTT
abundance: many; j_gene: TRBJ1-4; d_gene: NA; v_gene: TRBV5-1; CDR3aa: CASSPGQTTNEKLFF; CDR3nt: TGCGCCAGCAGCCCTGGACAGACAACTAATGAAAAACTGTTTTTT
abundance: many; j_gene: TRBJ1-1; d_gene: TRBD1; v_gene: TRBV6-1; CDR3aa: CASSGTGEVGTEAFF; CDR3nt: TGTGCCAGCAGTGGCACAGGGGAAGTAGGCACTGAAGCTTTCTTT
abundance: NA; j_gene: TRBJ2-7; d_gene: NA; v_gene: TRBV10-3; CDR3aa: CAISETGGVTEQYF; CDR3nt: TGTGCCATCAGTGAGACAGGGGGGGTCACCGAGCAGTACTTC
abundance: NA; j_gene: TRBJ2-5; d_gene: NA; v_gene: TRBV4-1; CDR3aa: CTISQVVGQETQYF; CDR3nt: TGCACCATCAGCCAAGTCGTTGGCCAAGAGACCCAGTACTTC
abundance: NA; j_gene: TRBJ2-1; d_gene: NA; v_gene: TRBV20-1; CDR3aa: CSARDRTEYYDEQFF; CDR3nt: TGCAGTGCTAGAGATCGGACGGAATACTACGATGAGCAGTTCTTC
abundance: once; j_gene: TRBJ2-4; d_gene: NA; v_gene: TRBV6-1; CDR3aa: CASSVYTIAKNIQYF; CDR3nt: TGTGCCAGCAGTGTGTACACAATAGCCAAAAACATTCAGTACTTC
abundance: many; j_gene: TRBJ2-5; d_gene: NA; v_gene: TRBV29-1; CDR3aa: CSVALQSGGETQYF; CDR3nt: TGCAGCGTTGCATTACAGTCTGGGGGCGAGACCCAGTACTTC
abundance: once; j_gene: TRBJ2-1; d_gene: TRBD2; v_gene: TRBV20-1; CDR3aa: CSAWTELAGVWDNEQLF; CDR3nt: TGCAGTGCTTGGACAGAACTAGCGGGAGTATGGGACAATGAGCAGTTATTC
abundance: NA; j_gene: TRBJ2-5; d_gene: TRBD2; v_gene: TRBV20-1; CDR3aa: CSARWTSEQETQYF; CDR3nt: TGCAGTGCTCGATGGACTAGCGAGCAAGAGACCCAGTACTTC
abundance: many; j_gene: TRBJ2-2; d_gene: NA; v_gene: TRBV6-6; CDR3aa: CASSYRGFGTGELFF; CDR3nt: TGTGCCAGCAGTTACCGAGGGTTTGGCACCGGGGAGCTGTTTTTT
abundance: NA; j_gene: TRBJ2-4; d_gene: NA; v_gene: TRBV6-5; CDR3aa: CASITPGGIQYF; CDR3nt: TGTGCCAGCATTACCCCAGGTGGGATTCAGTACTTC
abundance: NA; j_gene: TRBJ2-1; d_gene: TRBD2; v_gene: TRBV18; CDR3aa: CASSQRLAGQADEQFF; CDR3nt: TGTGCCAGCTCTCAAAGACTAGCGGGACAAGCGGATGAGCAGTTCTTC
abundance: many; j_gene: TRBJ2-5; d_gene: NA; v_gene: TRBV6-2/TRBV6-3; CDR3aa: CASSATDETQYF; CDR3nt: TGTGCCAGCAGTGCCACTGATGAGACCCAGTACTTC
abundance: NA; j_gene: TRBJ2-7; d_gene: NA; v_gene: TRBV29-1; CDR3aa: CSVVVGISYEQCF; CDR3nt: TGCAGCGTTGTAGTTGGGATCTCCTACGAGCAGTGCTTC
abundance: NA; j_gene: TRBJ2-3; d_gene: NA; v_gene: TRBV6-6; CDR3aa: CASSYMVGVDRHRQYF; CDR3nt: TGTGCCAGCAGTTACATGGTGGGGGTAGACAGGCATAGGCAGTATTTT
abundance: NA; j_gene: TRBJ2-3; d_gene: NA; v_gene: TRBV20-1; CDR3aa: CRAQPVFAQYF; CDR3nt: TGCAGAGCACAACCTGTCTTTGCGCAGTATTTT
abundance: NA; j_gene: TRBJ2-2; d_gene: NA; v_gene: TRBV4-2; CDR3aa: CASSQGVTNTEELFF; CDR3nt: TGTGCCAGCAGCCAAGGGGTTACGAACACCGAGGAGCTGTTTTTT
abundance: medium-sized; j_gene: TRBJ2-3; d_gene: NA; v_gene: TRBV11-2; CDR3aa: CASSALDTQYF; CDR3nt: TGTGCCAGCAGCGCCTTAGATACGCAGTATTTT
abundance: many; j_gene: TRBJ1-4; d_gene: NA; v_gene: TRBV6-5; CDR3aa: CASRRDPADEKLFF; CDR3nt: TGTGCCAGCCGGAGGGACCCGGCCGACGAAAAACTGTTTTTT